The next 6 T cell receptor beta chains were all read from a single sample in a study of immune heterogeneity within non-small cell lung tumors. TCR beta CDR3 regions came from multiplex PCR with 32 forward V and 13 reverse J primers. Each CDR3 protein is one row after TCRdb ran MiXCR on the multiplex PCR reads. The sample lists fewer than 12,000 distinct CDR3 sequences, 25% to 30% seen once, with 10% to 15% in the top ten. Each sample used roughly 590 ng of genomic DNA from bulk tumor tissue. Primary tumors were biopsied several times each, far apart, intraoperatively. With untreated, newly diagnosed non-small cell lung cancer, the patients went on to undergo curative surgery. Sequencing input: lung tumor tissue. The receptors shown here come from a man aged 50 to 60 with non-small cell lung cancer.

This clonotype was recorded a few times. V and J are TRBV20-1 and TRBJ2-7; D not certain. The CDR3 spans 12 residues. CDR1 DFQATT and CDR2 SNEGSKA come from the germline V gene (reference sequence). Trimming stripped 8 bases from V and 0 bases from J, with 11 bases between. This CDR3 is CSTGGNSYEQYF. As DNA, the CDR3 is TGCAGTACTGGTGGAAACTCCTACGAGCAGTACTTC.

As for this clonotype: This could be a read error, since a much larger clone is one nucleotide away. The gene calls are TRBV25-1 and TRBJ1-6; D possibly corresponds to TRBD1 (5 bases). This CDR3 is 16 amino acids long. The germline gives CDR1 MGHDK, CDR2 SYGVNS. The CDR3 is CANSEYMGREDSPLHF. The CDR3 DNA sequence: TGTGCCAACAGTGAATACATGGGCAGGGAAGATTCACCCCTCCACTTT.

Relative to its sample, this clonotype is medium-sized. V and J are TRBV20-1 and TRBJ2-7; D is possibly TRBD1 (6 bases). The CDR3 sequence is 14 residues long. Trimming removed 0 bases from V and 7 bases from J, with 16 bases in between. Germline values: CDR1 DFQATT, CDR2 SNEGSKA (reference sequence). The CDR3 DNA reads as TGCAGTGCTAGAGATTATAAGGGGACAAATGAGCAGTACTTC. It specifies CSARDYKGTNEQYF.

This clonotype rates as medium-sized (0.01 to 0.1%). The chain is built from TRBV29-1 and TRBJ2-7; 10 bases match TRBD2. Trimming removed 5 bases from V and 3 bases from J; junction bases left unmatched: 7. There are 14 residues in the CDR3. Germline loops: CDR1 SQVTM, CDR2 ANQGSEA. The CDR3 DNA follows: TGCAGCGTTACCCTCGCTAGCGGGAGCTACGAGCAGTACTTC. Protein: CSVTLASGSYEQYF.

Notes on this clonotype: Since a much larger clone is just one base distant, this may be a read error. The chain carries TRBV6-1 and TRBJ1-5, with D hard to call. The CDR3 has 15 amino acids. CDR1 and CDR2 (germline): MNHNS, SASEGT. Trimming took off 1 base at V and 2 bases at J, with 9 bases between the two ends. CDR3 region: CASSEGFLCNQPQHF. The CDR3 nucleotides read TGTGCCAGCAGTGAAGGGTTTCTCTGCAATCAGCCCCAGCATTTT.

This clonotype was recorded only once. A much larger clone is a single base away; this may be a read error. This chain connects TRBV27 to TRBJ1-2; 9 nucleotides agree with TRBD1. With 7 bases clipped from V and 7 bases from J, the junction kept 10 bases outside the gene matches. In germline, CDR1 is MNHEY, CDR2 SMNVEV (reference sequence). This CDR3 comprises 14 residues. CDR3 residues: CASIPGTGTGGYTF. The CDR3 coding sequence is TGTGCCAGCATTCCGGGGACAGGGACGGGTGGCTACACCTTC.